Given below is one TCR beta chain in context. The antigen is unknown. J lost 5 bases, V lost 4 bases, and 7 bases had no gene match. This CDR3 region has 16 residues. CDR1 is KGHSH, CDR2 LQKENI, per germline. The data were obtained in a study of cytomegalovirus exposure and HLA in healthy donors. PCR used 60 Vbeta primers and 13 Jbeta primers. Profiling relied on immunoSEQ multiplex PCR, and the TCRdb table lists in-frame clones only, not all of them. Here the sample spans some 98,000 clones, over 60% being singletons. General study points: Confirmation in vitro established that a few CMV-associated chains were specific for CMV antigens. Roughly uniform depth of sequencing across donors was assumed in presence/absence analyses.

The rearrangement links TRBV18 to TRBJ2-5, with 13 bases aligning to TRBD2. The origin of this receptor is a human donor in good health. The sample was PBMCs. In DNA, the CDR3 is TGTGCCAGCTCACTGACTAGCGGGAGGCCGGAGGAGACCCAGTACTTC. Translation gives CASSLTSGRPEETQYF.